The source of this T cell receptor beta chain is a study of blood T cell repertoires in COVID-19. Study background: The United States, Italy and Spain were the sources of the acute and convalescent COVID-19 samples. Sample material is recorded as cDNA or gDNA derived from T cells, B-cell-depleted T cells, or PBMCs.

Germline V gene data show CDR1 as SQVTM and CDR2 as ANQGSEA. The CDR3 loop spans 11 amino acids. A remark on this clone: One end of the junction does not line up with germline, which may come from a read error.

In the authors' workflow: Reference gene primer amplification in the assay estimated nucleated cell counts. The assay was immunoSEQ multiplex PCR, and TCRdb's table has in-frame clones only and misses some. V and J calls and clone size follow that table, whereas D and trimming were derived from the DNA. The data show 97,000 or so clones, 81% seen once. This clonotype was sampled from a man aged 60-69 years with acute or convalescent COVID-19. The sample consisted of peripheral blood. This rearrangement joins TRBV29-1 to TRBJ1-2, with 8 nucleotides matching TRBD1. CDR3 nucleotide sequence: TGCAGCGTTGAAGATATGGGACAGGTCTCCTTC. It encodes CSVEDMGQVSF.